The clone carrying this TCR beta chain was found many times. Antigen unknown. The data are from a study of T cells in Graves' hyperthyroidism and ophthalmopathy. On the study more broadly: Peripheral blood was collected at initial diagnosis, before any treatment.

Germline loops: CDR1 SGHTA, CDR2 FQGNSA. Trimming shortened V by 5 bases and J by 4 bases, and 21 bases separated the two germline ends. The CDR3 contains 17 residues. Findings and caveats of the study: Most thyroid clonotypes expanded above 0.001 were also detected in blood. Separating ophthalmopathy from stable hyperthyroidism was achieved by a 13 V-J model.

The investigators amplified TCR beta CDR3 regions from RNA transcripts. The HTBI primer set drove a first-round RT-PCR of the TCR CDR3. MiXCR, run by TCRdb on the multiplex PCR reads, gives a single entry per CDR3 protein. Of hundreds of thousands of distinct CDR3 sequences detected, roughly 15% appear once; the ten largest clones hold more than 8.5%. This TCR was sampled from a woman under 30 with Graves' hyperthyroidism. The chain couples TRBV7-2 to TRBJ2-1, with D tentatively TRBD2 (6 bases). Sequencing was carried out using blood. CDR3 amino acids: CASSLSRVGGLYNEQFF. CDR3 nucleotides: TGTGCCAGCAGCCTCAGTAGGGTGGGGGGTCTTTACAATGAGCAGTTCTTC.